A selection of T cell receptor beta chains follows, all from one sample in a study of glioma-infiltrating T cells after dendritic cell vaccination. Clones were sequenced by immunoSEQ multiplex PCR, and TCRdb holds only the in-frame ones, with some missing. Of about 46,000 clones listed, roughly 90% are singletons. The sample here was blood, taken after dendritic cell vaccination. Source of these receptors: a human donor with glioblastoma. The CDR3 runs from the conserved cysteine through the conserved F or W.

length	V	J	CDR3
17	TRBV7-8	TRBJ1-4	CASSLAPPGGVYEKLFF
14	TRBV6-5	TRBJ2-2	CASAGQRNTGELFF
15	TRBV6-6	TRBJ1-5	CASSSDRASNQPQHF
15	TRBV6-1	TRBJ2-1	CASSGGGILYNEQFF
17	TRBV28	TRBJ1-1	CASSFFGQGTRNTEAFF
16	TRBV7-8	TRBJ2-2	CASSLDGGANTGELFF
15	TRBV27	TRBJ2-3	CASSPNTGVSDTQYF
18	TRBV27	TRBJ2-1	CASSLLNLGLAGVHEQFF
13	TRBV2	TRBJ1-5	CASSAHSNQPQHF
15	TRBV9	TRBJ1-1	CASSVAVEDRGSAFF
17	TRBV29-1	TRBJ2-3	CSAAGEWSGPSTDTQYF
11	TRBV30	TRBJ1-1	CAWSVQIRAFF
13	TRBV27	TRBJ1-2	CASSLSGPYGYTF
12	TRBV19	TRBJ2-1	CASSTPHGEQFF
16	TRBV28	TRBJ2-5	CASRCRQGEGQETQYF
16	TRBV6-6	TRBJ1-4	CASSYSSGATNEKLFF
14	TRBV2	TRBJ2-2	CASRTGSFTGELFF
16	TRBV5-1	TRBJ2-1	CASSFGAGRGYNEQFF
13	TRBV15	TRBJ2-2	CATSRGPTGELFF
14	TRBV2	TRBJ1-2	CASSPDSQGGGYTF
14	TRBV6-1	TRBJ1-5	CASSNTGGNQPQHF
13	TRBV28	TRBJ2-7	CASTGTGGYEQYF
11	TRBV28	TRBJ1-1	CASVMEGKAFF
16	TRBV27	TRBJ1-2	CASSPQGQRTGDGYTF
15	TRBV7-2	TRBJ2-3	CASSLASGSTDTQYF
16	TRBV5-1	TRBJ2-1	CASSPTSGISSLEQFF